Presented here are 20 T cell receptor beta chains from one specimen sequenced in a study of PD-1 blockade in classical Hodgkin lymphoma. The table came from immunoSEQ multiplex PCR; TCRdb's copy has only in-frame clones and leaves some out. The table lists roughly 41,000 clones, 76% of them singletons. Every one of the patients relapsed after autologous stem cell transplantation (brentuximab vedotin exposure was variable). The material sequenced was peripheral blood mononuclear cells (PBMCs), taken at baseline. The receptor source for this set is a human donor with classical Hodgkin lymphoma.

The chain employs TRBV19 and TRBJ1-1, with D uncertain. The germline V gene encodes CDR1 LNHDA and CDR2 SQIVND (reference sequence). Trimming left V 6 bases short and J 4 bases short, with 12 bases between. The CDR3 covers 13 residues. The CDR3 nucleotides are TGTGCCAGTAGAGTCATGGAGGGCACTGAAGCTTTCTTT. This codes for CASRVMEGTEAFF. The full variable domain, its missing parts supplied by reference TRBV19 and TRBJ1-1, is DGGITQSPKYLFRKEGQNVTLSCEQNLNHDAMYWYRQDPGQGLRLIYYSQIVNDFQKGDIAEGYSVSREKKESFPLTVTSAQKNPTAFYLCASRVMEGTEAFFGQGTRLTVV.

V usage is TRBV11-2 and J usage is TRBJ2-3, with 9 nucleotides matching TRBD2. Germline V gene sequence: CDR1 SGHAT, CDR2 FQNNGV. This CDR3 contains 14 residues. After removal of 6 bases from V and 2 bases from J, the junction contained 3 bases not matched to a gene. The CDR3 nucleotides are TGTGCCAGCAGGACTAGCGGCTACACAGATACGCAGTATTTT. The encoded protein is CASRTSGYTDTQYF.

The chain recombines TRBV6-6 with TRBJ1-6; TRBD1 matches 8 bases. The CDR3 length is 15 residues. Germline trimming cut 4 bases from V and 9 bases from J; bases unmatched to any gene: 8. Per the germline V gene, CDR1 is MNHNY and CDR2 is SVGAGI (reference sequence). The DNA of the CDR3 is TGTGCCAGCAGTTCAGGGGGCGCAGGAATTTCACCCCTCCACTTT. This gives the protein CASSSGGAGISPLHF.

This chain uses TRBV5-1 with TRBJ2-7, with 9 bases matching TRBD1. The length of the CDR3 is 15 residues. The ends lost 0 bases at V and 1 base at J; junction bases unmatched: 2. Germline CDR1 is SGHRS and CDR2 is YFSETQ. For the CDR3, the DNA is TGCGCCAGCAGCTTGGGCGGACAGGGGTCCTACGAGCAGTACTTC. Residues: CASSLGGQGSYEQYF.

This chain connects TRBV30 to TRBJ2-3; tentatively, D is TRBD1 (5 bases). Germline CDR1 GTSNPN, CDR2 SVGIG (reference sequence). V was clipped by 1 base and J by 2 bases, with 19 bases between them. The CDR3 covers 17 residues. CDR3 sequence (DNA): TGTGCCTGGAGTGGAAAGGATCGCCCTGGGGCCACAGATACGCAGTATTTT. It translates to CAWSGKDRPGATDTQYF. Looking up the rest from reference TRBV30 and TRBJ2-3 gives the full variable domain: SQTIHQWPATLVQPVGSPLSLECTVEGTSNPNLYWYRQAAGRGLQLLFYSVGIGQISSEVPQNLSASRPQDRQFILSSKKLLLSDSGFYLCAWSGKDRPGATDTQYFGPGTRLTVL.

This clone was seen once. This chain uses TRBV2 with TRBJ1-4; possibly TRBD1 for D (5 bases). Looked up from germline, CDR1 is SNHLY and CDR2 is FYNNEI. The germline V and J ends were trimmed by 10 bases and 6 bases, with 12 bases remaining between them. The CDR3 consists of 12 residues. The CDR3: CATRREDEKLFF. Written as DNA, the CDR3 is TGTGCCACCCGCAGGGAGGATGAAAAACTGTTTTTT.

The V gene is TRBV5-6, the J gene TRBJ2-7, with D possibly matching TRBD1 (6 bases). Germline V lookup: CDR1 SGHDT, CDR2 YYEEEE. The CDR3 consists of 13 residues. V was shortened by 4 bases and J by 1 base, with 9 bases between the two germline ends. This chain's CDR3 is CASSLGQSYEQYF. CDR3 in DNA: TGTGCCAGCAGCCTAGGACAGTCCTACGAGCAGTACTTC.

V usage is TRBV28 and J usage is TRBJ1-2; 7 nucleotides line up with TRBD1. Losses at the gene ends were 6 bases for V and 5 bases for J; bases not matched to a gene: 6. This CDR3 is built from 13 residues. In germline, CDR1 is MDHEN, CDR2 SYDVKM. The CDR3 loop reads CASSPGQTYGYTF. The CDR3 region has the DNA TGTGCCAGCAGCCCGGGACAGACATATGGCTACACCTTC.

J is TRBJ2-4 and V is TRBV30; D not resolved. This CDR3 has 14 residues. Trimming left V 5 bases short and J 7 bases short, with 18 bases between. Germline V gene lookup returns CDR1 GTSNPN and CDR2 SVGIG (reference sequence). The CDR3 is CAWAGSGIGNIQYF. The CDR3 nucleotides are TGTGCCTGGGCTGGATCAGGAATTGGGAACATTCAGTACTTC. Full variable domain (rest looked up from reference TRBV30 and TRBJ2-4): SQTIHQWPATLVQPVGSPLSLECTVEGTSNPNLYWYRQAAGRGLQLLFYSVGIGQISSEVPQNLSASRPQDRQFILSSKKLLLSDSGFYLCAWAGSGIGNIQYFGAGTRLSVL.

The CDR3 protein is CASSTQTGSGPLHF. CDR3 DNA sequence: TGTGCCAGCAGTACTCAGACCGGTTCCGGGCCCCTCCACTTT. The chain has TRBV28 and TRBJ1-6; D is ambiguous. Germline V gene lookup returns CDR1 MDHEN and CDR2 SYDVKM. Trimming stripped 5 bases from V and 13 bases from J, with 18 bases between. The CDR3 extends over 14 amino acids.

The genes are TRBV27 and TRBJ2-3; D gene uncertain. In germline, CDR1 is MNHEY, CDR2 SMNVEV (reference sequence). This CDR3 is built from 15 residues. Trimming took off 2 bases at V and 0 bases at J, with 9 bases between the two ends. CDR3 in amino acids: CASSLRVSSTDTQYF. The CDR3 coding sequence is TGTGCCAGCAGTTTAAGGGTCAGTAGCACAGATACGCAGTATTTT.

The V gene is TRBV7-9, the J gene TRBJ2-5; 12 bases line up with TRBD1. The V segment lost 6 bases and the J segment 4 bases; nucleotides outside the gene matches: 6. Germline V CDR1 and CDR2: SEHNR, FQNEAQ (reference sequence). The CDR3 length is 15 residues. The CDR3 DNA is TGTGCCAGCAGAACCGGGACAGGGGGCGTAGAGACCCAGTACTTC. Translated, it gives CASRTGTGGVETQYF.

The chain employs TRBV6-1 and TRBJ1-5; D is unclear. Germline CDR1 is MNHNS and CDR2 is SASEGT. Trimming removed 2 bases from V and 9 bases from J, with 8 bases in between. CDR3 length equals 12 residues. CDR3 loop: CASSETVGPQHF. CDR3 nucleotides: TGTGCCAGCAGTGAAACTGTGGGGCCCCAGCATTTT.

The CDR3 region is CASIATGVGTEAFF. CDR3 DNA sequence: TGTGCCAGCATCGCCACAGGGGTGGGCACTGAAGCTTTCTTT. J is TRBJ1-1 and V is TRBV7-3; 7 nucleotides agree with TRBD1. The CDR3 is 14 amino acids. From germline, CDR1 is SGHTA and CDR2 FQGTGA. Trimming cost V 7 bases and J 4 bases; bases outside gene matches: 9.

CDR3 nucleotide sequence: TGTGCCAGCAGTTACTTTGGGGTTGCGGGAAACACCATATATTTT. Its protein is CASSYFGVAGNTIYF. The chain carries TRBV6-5 and TRBJ1-3; no definite D call. This CDR3 is built from 15 residues. V lost 1 base and J lost 4, with 11 bases in between. The germline V gene has CDR1 MNHEY and CDR2 SVGAGI.

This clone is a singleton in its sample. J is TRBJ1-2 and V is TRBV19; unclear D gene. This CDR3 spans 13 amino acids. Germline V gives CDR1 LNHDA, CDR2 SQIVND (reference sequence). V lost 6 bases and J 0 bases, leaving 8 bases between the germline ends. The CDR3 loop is CASRRRTNYGYTF. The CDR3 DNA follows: TGTGCCAGTAGACGGCGAACTAACTATGGCTACACCTTC.

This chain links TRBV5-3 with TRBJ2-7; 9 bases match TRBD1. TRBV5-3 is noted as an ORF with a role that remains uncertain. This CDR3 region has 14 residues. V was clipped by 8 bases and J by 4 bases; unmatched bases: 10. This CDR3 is CASSPPGTGYEQYF. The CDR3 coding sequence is TGTGCCAGCAGCCCCCCCGGGACAGGGTACGAGCAGTACTTC.

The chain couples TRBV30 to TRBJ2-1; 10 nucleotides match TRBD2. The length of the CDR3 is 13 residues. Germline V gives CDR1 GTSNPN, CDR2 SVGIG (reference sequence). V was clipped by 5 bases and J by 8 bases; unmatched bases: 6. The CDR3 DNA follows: TGTGCCTGGTCACTAGCGGGGTATCATGAGCAGTTCTTC. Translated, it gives CAWSLAGYHEQFF.

The CDR3 is CASSNRVYEQYF. CDR3 DNA: TGTGCCAGTAGTAATCGTGTGTACGAGCAGTACTTC. This sequence joins TRBV19 and TRBJ2-7; D not certain. This CDR3 has 12 amino acids. Trimming cost V 4 bases and J 4 bases, with 8 bases left between them. Germline assignment: CDR1 LNHDA and CDR2 SQIVND (reference sequence). The full variable domain, with the rest looked up from reference TRBV19 and TRBJ2-7, is DGGITQSPKYLFRKEGQNVTLSCEQNLNHDAMYWYRQDPGQGLRLIYYSQIVNDFQKGDIAEGYSVSREKKESFPLTVTSAQKNPTAFYLCASSNRVYEQYFGPGTRLTVT.

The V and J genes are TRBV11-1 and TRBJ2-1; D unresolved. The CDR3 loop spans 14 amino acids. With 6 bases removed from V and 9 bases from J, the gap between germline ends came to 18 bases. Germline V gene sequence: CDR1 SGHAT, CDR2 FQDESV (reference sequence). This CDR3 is CASSTPDELGEQFF. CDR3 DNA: TGTGCCAGCAGTACTCCAGACGAGTTAGGTGAGCAGTTCTTC.